This record concerns one TCR beta chain sequence. The antigen is undetermined. This specimen belongs to a study of cytomegalovirus exposure and HLA in healthy donors. General study findings and limits: Earlier analysis found most TCR beta V segments productive about 87% or about 30% of the time. Researchers reported from a later analysis that most CMV-associated TCR beta chains appeared HLA-restricted.

Primers included in the PCR were 60 Vbeta and 13 Jbeta primers. The repertoire was sequenced with immunoSEQ multiplex PCR; TCRdb's copy has only in-frame clones and lacks some. The sample holds fewer than 100,000 clones, 78% seen once. The CDR3 totals 16 residues. Donors consisted of healthy bone marrow donors. The TCR was taken from a woman between 40 and 55 years old in good health and CMV-seropositive. The sequencing input was PBMCs. This chain connects TRBV1 to TRBJ2-4; the D call in the table, TRBD2, was not verified against the DNA. TRBV1 is a pseudogene locus. The CDR3 protein is CTSSPWTHLAKNIQYF. The CDR3 DNA sequence: TGCACCAGCAGCCCTTGGACTCATCTAGCCAAAAACATTCAGTACTTC.